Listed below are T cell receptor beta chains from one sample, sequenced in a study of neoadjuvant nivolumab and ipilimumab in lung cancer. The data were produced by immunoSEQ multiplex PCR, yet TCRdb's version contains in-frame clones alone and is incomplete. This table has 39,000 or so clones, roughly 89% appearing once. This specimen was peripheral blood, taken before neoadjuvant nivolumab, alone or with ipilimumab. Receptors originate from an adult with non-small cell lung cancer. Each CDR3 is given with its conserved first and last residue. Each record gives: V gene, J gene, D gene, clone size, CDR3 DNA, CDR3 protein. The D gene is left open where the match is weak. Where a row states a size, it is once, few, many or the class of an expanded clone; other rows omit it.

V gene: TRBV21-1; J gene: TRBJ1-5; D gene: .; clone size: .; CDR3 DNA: TGTGCCAGCAGCAAATGGGGGCCCTATAGCAATCAGCCCCAGCATTTT; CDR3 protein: CASSKWGPYSNQPQHF
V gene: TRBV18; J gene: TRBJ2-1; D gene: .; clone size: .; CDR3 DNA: TGTGCCAGCTCACCACCGTTAGCGGCCTCCTACAATGAGCAGTTCTTC; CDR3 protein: CASSPPLAASYNEQFF
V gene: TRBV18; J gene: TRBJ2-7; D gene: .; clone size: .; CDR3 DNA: TGTGCCAGCTCACCACCATCAGTCTACGAGCAGTACTTC; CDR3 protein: CASSPPSVYEQYF
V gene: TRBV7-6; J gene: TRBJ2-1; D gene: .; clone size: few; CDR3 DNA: TGTGCCAGCAGCCCTTTACTAGATTTGGTCTTC; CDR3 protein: CASSPLLDLVF
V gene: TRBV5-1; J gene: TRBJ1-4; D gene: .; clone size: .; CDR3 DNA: TGCGCCAGCAGCCCGTTGGGATATTTCGAAAAACTGTTTTTT; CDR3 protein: CASSPLGYFEKLFF
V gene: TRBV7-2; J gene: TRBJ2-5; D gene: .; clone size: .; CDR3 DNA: TGTGCCAGCAGCTTAGGGTGGTTGGGGCAGGGAAAGACCCAGTACTTC; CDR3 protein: CASSLGWLGQGKTQYF
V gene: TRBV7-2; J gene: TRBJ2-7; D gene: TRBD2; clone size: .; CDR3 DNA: TGTGCCAGCAGCATACTGAGCGGGAGGGCCCTCTACGAGCAGTACTTC; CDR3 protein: CASSILSGRALYEQYF
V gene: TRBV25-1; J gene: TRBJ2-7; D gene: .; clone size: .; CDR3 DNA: TGTGCCAGCAGTCCCCCGGGCCATCCCTACGAGCAGTACTTC; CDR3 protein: CASSPPGHPYEQYF
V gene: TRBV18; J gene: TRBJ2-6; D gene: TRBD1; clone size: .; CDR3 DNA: TGTGCCAGCTCACCACGGACAGGGGGTCAGGGGGCCAACGTCCTGACTTTC; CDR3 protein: CASSPRTGGQGANVLTF
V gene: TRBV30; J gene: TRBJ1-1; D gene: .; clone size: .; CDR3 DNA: TGTGCCTGGAGCAGGAACACTGAAGCTTTCTTT; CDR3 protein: CAWSRNTEAFF
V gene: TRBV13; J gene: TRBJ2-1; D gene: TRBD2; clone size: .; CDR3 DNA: TGTGCCAGCCACGAGCGGGGGCGCTACAATGAGCAGTTCTTC; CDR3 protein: CASHERGRYNEQFF
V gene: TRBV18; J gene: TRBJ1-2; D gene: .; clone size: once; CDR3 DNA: TGTGCCAGCTCACCATCTGGGGGGGAGAACTATGGCTACACCTTC; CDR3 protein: CASSPSGGENYGYTF
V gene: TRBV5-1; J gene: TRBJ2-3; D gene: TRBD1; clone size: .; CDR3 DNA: TGCGCCAGCAGCTTGGGCTCCCTACAGGGGGCCCTATACACAGATACGCAGTATTTT; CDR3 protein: CASSLGSLQGALYTDTQYF
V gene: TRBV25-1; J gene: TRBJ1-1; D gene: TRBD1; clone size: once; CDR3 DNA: TGTGCCAGCAGTGAACCAGCCGGGACAGGACTTCGGAACACTGAAGCTTTCTTT; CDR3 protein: CASSEPAGTGLRNTEAFF
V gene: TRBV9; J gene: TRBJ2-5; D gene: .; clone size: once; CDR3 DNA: TGTGCCAGCAGCGCTCCCCGAGAGACCCAGTACTTC; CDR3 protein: CASSAPRETQYF
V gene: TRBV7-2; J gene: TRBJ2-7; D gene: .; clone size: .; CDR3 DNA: TGTGCCAGCAGCTTAATCCGGTACGACGAGCAGTACTTC; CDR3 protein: CASSLIRYDEQYF
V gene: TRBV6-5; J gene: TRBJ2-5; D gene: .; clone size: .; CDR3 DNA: TGTGCCAGCAGTTACTCCACGGGCGGATTACAAGAGACCCAGTACTTC; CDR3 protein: CASSYSTGGLQETQYF
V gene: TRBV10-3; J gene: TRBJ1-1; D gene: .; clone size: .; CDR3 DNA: TGTGCCATCAGTGACTCCGGGAGGGGCACTGAAGCTTTCTTT; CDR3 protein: CAISDSGRGTEAFF
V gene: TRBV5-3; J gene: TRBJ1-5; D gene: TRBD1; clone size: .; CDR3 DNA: TGTGCCAGAAGCGCGGGACAGGGCCCGGGAGGTCAGCCCCAGCATTTT; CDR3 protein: CARSAGQGPGGQPQHF
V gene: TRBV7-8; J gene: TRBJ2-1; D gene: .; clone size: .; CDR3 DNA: TGTGCCAGCAGCCAGACAGTGGCCGGGAGCGGGAATGAGCAGTTCTTC; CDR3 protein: CASSQTVAGSGNEQFF
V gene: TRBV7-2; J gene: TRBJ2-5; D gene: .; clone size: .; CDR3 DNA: TGTGCCAGCACCCAGTTTATGGGGGGAGAGACCCAGTACTTC; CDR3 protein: CASTQFMGGETQYF